The present TCR beta chain was sequenced within a study of CD8 T cells in ankylosing spondylitis. This CDR3 is built from 13 residues. V was cut by 4 bases and J by 6 bases, with 12 bases left in between. Germline-derived CDR1 and CDR2 are DFQATT and SNEGSKA (reference sequence). Study outcomes and limitations: Disease-associated clonotypes exhibited CD8+ identity and were relatively infrequent in peripheral blood. Ankylosing spondylitis blood appeared to be characterized by a TCR beta motif of eight highly homologous variants.

This clonotype has at least ten counts. Its antigen is not known. Via MiXCR, TCRdb re-called the 5' RACE reads, giving one row per CDR3 protein. Here the sample spans 250,000 or so distinct CDR3 sequences, 20% to 30% being singletons. V usage is TRBV20-1 and J usage is TRBJ1-4, with D unresolved. Sequenced: blood, either unsorted or a sorted T cell fraction (not recorded which). This receptor was obtained from a male donor with ankylosing spondylitis or in good health (not recorded which). The CDR3 loop reads CSAIPGRYEKLFF. DNA for the CDR3: TGCAGTGCTATCCCCGGACGGTATGAAAAACTGTTTTTT.